The 5 T cell receptor beta chains reported below all come from one sample, sequenced in a study of cytomegalovirus exposure and HLA in healthy donors (dated by TCRdb to 2017 to 2019). Libraries were built with the immunoSEQ multiplex PCR assay. This is the immuneACCESS table as TCRdb keeps it, with only in-frame sequences that have V and J called. A part of the clones is gone; compared with another copy, unresolved V genes explain less than half, and the rest is unexplained. A total of 55,000 to 70,000 clones appear in this sample, around 90% of them only once. Jointly, the top ten make up about 3.2% of the sample. The sample consisted of PBMCs. These receptors came from a man aged 18 to 30 in good health and CMV-seronegative.

The chain has TRBV28 and TRBJ2-7; TRBD1 aligns across 7 bases. CDR1 is MDHEN and CDR2 is SYDVKM in the germline V gene. V trimming: 6 bases; J trimming: 1 base; junction bases outside the gene matches: 9. This CDR3 comprises 15 residues. This CDR3 is CASRKPPGGSYEQYF. Written as DNA, the CDR3 is TGTGCCAGCAGAAAGCCCCCAGGGGGTTCCTACGAGCAGTACTTC.

The V and J genes are TRBV27 and TRBJ1-1; D gene uncertain. V lost 0 bases, J lost 1 base, and 3 bases lay in between. The germline V gene encodes CDR1 MNHEY and CDR2 SMNVEV (reference sequence). CDR3 length: 13 amino acids. The CDR3 loop reads CASSLSWNTEAFF. For the CDR3, the DNA is TGTGCCAGCAGTTTATCCTGGAACACTGAAGCTTTCTTT.

V is TRBV2 and J is TRBJ2-3, with a tentative D call TRBD1 (6 bases). The germline CDR1 and CDR2 sequences are SNHLY and FYNNEI. Trimming cost V 6 bases and J 7 bases, with 17 bases left between them. The CDR3 runs to 14 residues. CDR3 loop: CASSLLGGRNTQYF. CDR3 nucleotides: TGTGCCAGCAGCCTACTTGGGGGCCGGAATACGCAGTATTTT.

This clone occurred many times. V gene TRBV19 combines with J gene TRBJ2-1; maybe TRBD1 (5 bases). The germline V gene encodes CDR1 LNHDA and CDR2 SQIVND (reference sequence). CDR3 size: 13 residues. Trimming took 3 bases from V and 9 from J, leaving 12 bases between them. DNA for the CDR3: TGTGCCAGTAGTATTCAAGGGGTGGGTGAGCAGTTCTTC. Its translation is CASSIQGVGEQFF.

J is TRBJ1-5 and V is TRBV29-1; 9 bases match TRBD1. This CDR3 spans 14 amino acids. V trimming: 6 bases; J trimming: 4 bases; junction bases outside the gene matches: 7. CDR1 and CDR2 from the germline V gene are SQVTM and ANQGSEA. The CDR3 nucleotides read TGCAGCGTAATAACAGGGGGCTGGAATCAGCCCCAGCATTTT. Its protein is CSVITGGWNQPQHF.